The clone carrying this T cell receptor (beta chain) was counted a few times. Germline V gene lookup returns CDR1 SGHRS and CDR2 YFSETQ. V lost 0 bases to trimming and J lost 4 bases; unmatched junction nucleotides: 5. The CDR3 loop spans 15 amino acids. This sample stems from a study of cytomegalovirus exposure and HLA in healthy donors. PCR was performed using 60 Vbeta and 13 Jbeta primers. Assay used: immunoSEQ multiplex PCR; TCRdb lists only in-frame clones, some missing. In the table there are about 160,000 clones, approximately 80% of which are singletons. This TCR was recovered from a man in his forties or fifties in good health and CMV-seropositive. The chain recombines TRBV5-1 with TRBJ2-3; the match to TRBD1 covers 7 bases. Sequenced sample: PBMCs. DNA of the CDR3: TGCGCCAGCAGCTTGGCAAGGGGGCAGGCAGATACGCAGTATTTT. Protein: CASSLARGQADTQYF.